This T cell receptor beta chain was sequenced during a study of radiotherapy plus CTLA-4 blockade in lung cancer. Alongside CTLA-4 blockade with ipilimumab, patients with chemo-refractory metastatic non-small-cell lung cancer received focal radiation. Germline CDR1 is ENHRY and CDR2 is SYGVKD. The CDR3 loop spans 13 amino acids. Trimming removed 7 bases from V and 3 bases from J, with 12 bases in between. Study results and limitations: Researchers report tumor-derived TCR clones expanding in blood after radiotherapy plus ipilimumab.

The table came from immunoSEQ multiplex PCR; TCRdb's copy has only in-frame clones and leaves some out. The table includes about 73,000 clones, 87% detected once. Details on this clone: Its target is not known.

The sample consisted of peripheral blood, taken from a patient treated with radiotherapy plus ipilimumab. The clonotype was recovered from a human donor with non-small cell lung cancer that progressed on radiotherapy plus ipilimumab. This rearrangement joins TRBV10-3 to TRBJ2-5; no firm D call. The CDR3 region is CAITPGLEETQYF. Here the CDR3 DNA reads TGTGCCATCACTCCGGGCTTAGAAGAGACCCAGTACTTC.